Presented here are 22 T cell receptor beta chains from one specimen sequenced in a study of cytomegalovirus exposure and HLA in healthy donors. The study ran its PCR with 60 Vbeta and 13 Jbeta primers. Generated by immunoSEQ multiplex PCR, the TCRdb table keeps only in-frame clones and is missing some. Altogether around 170,000 clones are present, around 80% being singletons, with the ten largest covering less than 2.5%. Material for sequencing was PBMCs. The source is a woman aged 25 to 39 in good health and CMV-seropositive.

The CDR3 DNA follows: TGTGCCAGCAGCCCTGAAGGCAGGGGGAGATTCTATAATTCACCCCTCCACTTT. This codes for CASSPEGRGRFYNSPLHF. The chain couples TRBV7-8 to TRBJ1-6, with 7 bases fitting TRBD1. J was trimmed by 3 bases and V by 5 bases; bases with no gene match: 13. The CDR3 runs to 18 residues. Germline lookup yields CDR1 SGHVS and CDR2 FQNEAQ.

Only one count was recorded for this clone. The rearrangement uses TRBV5-8 and TRBJ1-3; TRBD1 agrees at 7 bases. CDR1 and CDR2 from the germline V gene are SGHTS and YDEGEE. The CDR3 extends over 17 amino acids. The ends lost 4 bases at V and 3 bases at J; junction bases unmatched: 13. The CDR3 coding sequence is TGTGCCAGCAGCCACCCTGGGGCAGGGGGTTATGGAAACACCATATATTTT. Amino acids: CASSHPGAGGYGNTIYF.

The chain uses TRBV7-2 and TRBJ2-3, with 10 nucleotides matching TRBD2. CDR3 length: 16 amino acids. V shed 5 bases, J shed 4 bases, and the junction held 9 bases outside the gene matches. CDR1 is SGHTA, CDR2 FQGNSA, per germline. The CDR3: CASSRAGGPPPDTQYF. The CDR3 DNA follows: TGTGCCAGCAGCAGAGCGGGGGGGCCCCCCCCAGATACGCAGTATTTT.

V gene TRBV6-5 combines with J gene TRBJ2-5, with a possible D match to TRBD1 (5 bases). With the DNA end fitting TRBJ2-7 better, the J assignment may be wrong. This CDR3 has 14 residues. The germline CDR1 and CDR2 sequences are MNHEY and SVGAGI. CDR3 sequence (DNA): TGTGCCAGCAGTTACGGGGCAGAGTTCTACGAGCAGTACTTC. This gives the protein CASSYGAEFYEQYF.

The V and J genes are TRBV10-3 and TRBJ1-2, with TRBD1 as a possible D gene (6 bases). The V gene lost 7 bases and the J gene lost 2 bases, with 14 bases spanning the gap. The germline gives CDR1 ENHRY, CDR2 SYGVKD. The CDR3 totals 14 residues. CDR3 amino acids: CAITAVQGNYGYTF. The CDR3 region has the DNA TGTGCCATCACCGCGGTACAGGGAAACTATGGCTACACCTTC.

This chain connects TRBV28 to TRBJ2-2; tentatively, D is TRBD2 (7 bases). The CDR3 has 15 amino acids. The V and J ends lost 2 bases and 6 bases respectively, with 13 bases between them. The V gene's germline CDR1 is MDHEN and CDR2 SYDVKM. CDR3 sequence reads: CASSLEGGAAGELFF. The CDR3 DNA reads TGTGCCAGCAGTTTAGAGGGGGGGGCCGCCGGGGAGCTGTTTTTT. Full variable domain (remainder filled in from reference TRBV28 and TRBJ2-2): DVKVTQSSRYLVKRTGEKVFLECVQDMDHENMFWYRQDPGLGLRLIYFSYDVKMKEKGDIPEGYSVSREKKERFSLILESASTNQTSMYLCASSLEGGAAGELFFGEGSRLTVL.

The rearrangement joins TRBV5-8 to TRBJ1-1; weak D call: TRBD1 (6 bases). CDR1 is SGHTS and CDR2 is YDEGEE in the germline V gene. There are 15 residues in the CDR3. V was pared by 1 base and J by 4 bases, with 14 bases between. CDR3 DNA: TGTGCCAGCAGCTTGAGTCAAGGGGGAAGCACTGAAGCTTTCTTT. Residues: CASSLSQGGSTEAFF.

The count of this clone is one. The rearrangement uses TRBV4-3 and TRBJ1-2; D gene unclear. Germline loops: CDR1 LGHNA, CDR2 YSLEER. V lost 3 bases and J 8 bases, leaving 16 bases between the germline ends. CDR3 length equals 14 residues. CDR3 nucleotide sequence: TGCGCCAGCAGCCATACCGGGATTCCGTTAGGCTACACCTTC. Translation: CASSHTGIPLGYTF.

The J gene is TRBJ1-1, the V gene TRBV25-1, with D hard to call. CDR1 and CDR2 from the germline V gene are MGHDK and SYGVNS. Trimming cost V 0 bases and J 3 bases, with 8 bases left between them. The CDR3 runs 14 residues. CDR3: CASSEYTAHTEAFF. The CDR3 DNA reads TGTGCCAGCAGTGAATATACAGCCCACACTGAAGCTTTCTTT.

V usage is TRBV5-6 and J usage is TRBJ2-5; tentative D call: TRBD2 (5 bases). Germline V lookup: CDR1 SGHDT, CDR2 YYEEEE. CDR3 length: 15 residues. V lost 4 bases to trimming and J lost 4 bases, with 17 bases between them. The CDR3 loop reads CASSIDLGGGETQYF. DNA of the CDR3: TGTGCCAGCAGCATCGACCTCGGAGGTGGAGAGACCCAGTACTTC.

The chain uses TRBV6-1 and TRBJ2-6; possible D gene TRBD2, 5 bases. V lost 11 bases and J lost 3, with 17 bases in between. Germline CDR1 is MNHNS and CDR2 is SASEGT. The CDR3 has 15 residues. The CDR3 nucleotides are TGTGCCGGTACCGCTGGGGAGAGTGGGGCCAACGTCCTGACTTTC. Amino acids: CAGTAGESGANVLTF.

The V gene is TRBV30, the J gene TRBJ1-4, with no clear D. The germline V gene has CDR1 GTSNPN and CDR2 SVGIG (reference sequence). This CDR3 is built from 14 residues. The germline V and J ends were trimmed by 6 bases and 0 bases, with 11 bases remaining between them. The DNA of the CDR3 is TGTGCCTGCTCCCGCGGGGCAACTAATGAAAAACTGTTTTTT. Amino acid sequence: CACSRGATNEKLFF.

The chain couples TRBV9 to TRBJ2-5; D uncertain. V shed 0 bases and J shed 3 bases, with 6 bases lying between them. The CDR3 covers 13 residues. CDR1 is SGDLS and CDR2 is YYNGEE in the germline V gene. The chain's CDR3 is CASSVGSKETQYF. As DNA, the CDR3 is TGTGCCAGCAGCGTAGGCTCTAAAGAGACCCAGTACTTC.

The rearrangement joins TRBV2 to TRBJ1-1, with 8 positions matching TRBD1. Germline V gives CDR1 SNHLY, CDR2 FYNNEI. The trim removed 7 bases at V and 4 bases at J, leaving 11 bases unmatched. This CDR3 is 15 amino acids long. The CDR3 region has the DNA TGTGCCAGCACGAGATCCAGGGGGCGAGCCACTGAAGCTTTCTTT. Its translation: CASTRSRGRATEAFF. The whole variable domain, remainder taken from reference TRBV2 and TRBJ1-1, is EPEVTQTPSHQVTQMGQEVILRCVPISNHLYFYWYRQILGQKVEFLVSFYNNEISEKSEIFDDQFSVERPDGSNFTLKIRSTKLEDSAMYFCASTRSRGRATEAFFGQGTRLTVV.

Regarding this clone: One junction end does not reproduce the germline sequence, and a read error may be involved. The chain carries TRBV7-9 and TRBJ1-1; unclear D gene. The CDR3 totals 13 residues. Germline V CDR1 and CDR2: SEHNR, FQNEAQ (reference sequence). The CDR3 loop reads CSSSPRGSTEAFF. The CDR3 bases are TGTTCCAGCAGCCCGCGGGGAAGTACTGAAGCTTTCTTT.

V is TRBV27 and J is TRBJ2-5; possible D gene TRBD1, 5 bases. The ends were cut back, 3 bases at V and 4 bases at J, with 9 bases in the middle. The CDR3 is 13 amino acids. CDR1 and CDR2 from the germline V gene are MNHEY and SMNVEV (reference sequence). The CDR3 sequence: CASSFAGLETQYF. The CDR3, as DNA: TGTGCCAGCAGTTTTGCAGGGCTAGAGACCCAGTACTTC.

This clone was detected only once. The J gene is TRBJ2-2, the V gene TRBV4-1; possible D gene TRBD1, 6 bases. Germline V gives CDR1 MGHRA, CDR2 YSYEKL. The V and J ends lost 4 bases and 0 bases respectively, with 18 bases between them. The length of the CDR3 is 18 residues. The CDR3 DNA reads TGCGCCAGCAGCCCCCAAGGACAGCCTTTCGCGAACACCGGGGAGCTGTTTTTT. Amino acids: CASSPQGQPFANTGELFF.

For the CDR3, the DNA is TGTGCCAGCAGCCTTAGCGGGGGGAACACAGATACGCAGTATTTT. Its protein is CASSLSGGNTDTQYF. The chain recombines TRBV28 with TRBJ2-3; 10 bases match TRBD2. V lost 6 bases and J lost 2; bases outside the gene matches: 5. CDR1 and CDR2 from the germline V gene are MDHEN and SYDVKM. The CDR3 sequence is 15 residues long.

Points on this clone: In the same sample, other DNA sequences code for this CDR3. The chain carries TRBV11-2 and TRBJ2-7; 11 bases align to TRBD2. CDR3 size: 15 residues. With V trimmed by 5 bases and J by 1 base, 4 bases remained unmatched. Germline CDR1 and CDR2: SGHAT and FQNNGV. CDR3 DNA: TGTGCCAGCAGCACCGGACTAGCGGGTTCCTACGAGCAGTACTTC. Protein: CASSTGLAGSYEQYF.

The chain employs TRBV7-9 and TRBJ1-3; tentatively, D is TRBD1 (6 bases). CDR3 length equals 16 residues. The germline CDR1 and CDR2 sequences are SEHNR and FQNEAQ (reference sequence). V shed 3 bases and J shed 2 bases, with 14 bases lying between them. The CDR3 DNA reads TGTGCCAGCAGCTTTCGAGGGGGTATAGCTGGAAACACCATATATTTT. It codes for CASSFRGGIAGNTIYF.

The rearrangement links TRBV4-3 to TRBJ2-5, with a tentative D call TRBD2 (5 bases). The DNA end favors TRBJ2-7, so the J call may be wrong. The V gene's germline CDR1 is LGHNA and CDR2 YSLEER. This CDR3 comprises 16 residues. The CDR3 sequence: CASSQGRAVPSYEQYF. In DNA, the CDR3 is TGCGCCAGCAGCCAAGGGCGGGCAGTCCCCTCCTACGAGCAGTACTTC.

The chain joins TRBV19 to TRBJ1-5, with TRBD1 matching 12 bases. Losses at the gene ends were 6 bases for V and 2 bases for J; bases not matched to a gene: 5. This CDR3 spans 16 amino acids. CDR1 is LNHDA and CDR2 is SQIVND in the germline V gene (reference sequence). CDR3 in DNA: TGTGCCAGTAGCGGGACAGGGGGCAGGGGCAATCAGCCCCAGCATTTT. It yields the protein CASSGTGGRGNQPQHF. The entire variable domain, with the rest obtained from reference TRBV19 and TRBJ1-5, is as follows: DGGITQSPKYLFRKEGQNVTLSCEQNLNHDAMYWYRQDPGQGLRLIYYSQIVNDFQKGDIAEGYSVSREKKESFPLTVTSAQKNPTAFYLCASSGTGGRGNQPQHFGDGTRLSIL.